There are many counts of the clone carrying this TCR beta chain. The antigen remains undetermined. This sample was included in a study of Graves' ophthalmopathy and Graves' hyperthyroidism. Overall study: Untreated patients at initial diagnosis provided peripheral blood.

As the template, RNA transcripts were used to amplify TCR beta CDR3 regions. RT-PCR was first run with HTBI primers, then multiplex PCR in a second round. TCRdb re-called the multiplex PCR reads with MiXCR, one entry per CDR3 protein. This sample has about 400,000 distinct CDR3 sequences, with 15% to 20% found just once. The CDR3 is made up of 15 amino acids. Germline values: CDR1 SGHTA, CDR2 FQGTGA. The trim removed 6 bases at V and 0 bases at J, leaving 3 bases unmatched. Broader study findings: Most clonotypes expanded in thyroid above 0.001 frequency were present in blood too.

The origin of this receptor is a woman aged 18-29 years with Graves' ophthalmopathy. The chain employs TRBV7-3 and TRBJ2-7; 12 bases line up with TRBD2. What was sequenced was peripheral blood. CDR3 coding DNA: TGTGCCAGCAGTCTGACTAGCGGGAGCTCCTACGAGCAGTACTTC. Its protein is CASSLTSGSSYEQYF.